The 9 T cell receptor beta chains reported below all come from one sample, sequenced in a study of tumor and adjacent non-tumor tissue in lung cancer. No cell sorting was done before RNA was extracted from the tissue. A modified ARM-PCR protocol with three rounds of nested PCR amplified TCRbeta. MiXCR, run by TCRdb on the multiplex PCR reads, gives a single entry per CDR3 protein. This sample has 90,000 to 110,000 distinct CDR3 sequences, with about 75% found just once. Sequences were obtained from lung tumor tissue. These TCRs come from a woman aged 60-75 years with non-small cell lung cancer.

The rearrangement uses TRBV27 and TRBJ2-3; D uncertain. The V end lost 5 bases, the J end lost 1 base, and 13 bases lay between the germline ends. The CDR3 runs 15 residues. From germline, CDR1 is MNHEY and CDR2 SMNVEV (reference sequence). The CDR3 loop reads CASSVTQMGTDTQYF. The CDR3 DNA follows: TGTGCCAGCAGTGTAACTCAGATGGGCACAGATACGCAGTATTTT.

This clonotype was detected only once. A junction end diverges from the germline sequence, so it may reflect a read error. This sequence joins TRBV7-9 and TRBJ2-6; TRBD1 matches at 11 bases. CDR3 length equals 16 residues. Germline values: CDR1 SEHNR, CDR2 FQNEAQ (reference sequence). CDR3 residues: CASSLGQGAGANVMTF. CDR3 DNA sequence: TGTGCCAGCAGCCTCGGACAGGGGGCTGGGGCCAACGTCATGACTTTC.

This chain joins TRBV4-1 and TRBJ1-5; the D is unclear. Trimming cost V 4 bases and J 0 bases, with 16 bases left between them. The CDR3 sequence is 17 residues long. Germline CDR1 and CDR2: MGHRA and YSYEKL. The CDR3 sequence is CASSRDSQPCSNQPQHF. CDR3 DNA: TGCGCCAGCAGCCGAGATAGCCAGCCATGTAGCAATCAGCCCCAGCATTTT.

The chain links TRBV11-2 to TRBJ1-5; 7 positions agree with TRBD1. Germline V gene lookup returns CDR1 SGHAT and CDR2 FQNNGV. Unmatched junction bases numbered 6, after V lost 10 bases and J lost 6 bases. This CDR3 is 12 amino acids long. The CDR3 DNA reads as TGTGCCAACTCCCACAGGGGTCAGCCCCAGCATTTT. Protein: CANSHRGQPQHF. Looking up the rest from reference TRBV11-2 and TRBJ1-5 gives the full variable domain: EAGVAQSPRYKIIEKRQSVAFWCNPISGHATLYWYQQILGQGPKLLIQFQNNGVVDDSQLPKDRFSAERLKGVDSTLKIQPAKLEDSAVYLCANSHRGQPQHFGDGTRLSIL.

Comment on this clonotype: The CDR3 end shows no conserved phenylalanine or tryptophan, and so a read error is likely. The V call is TRBV29-1, the J call TRBJ1-2; D remains ambiguous. The CDR3 runs 14 residues. Looked up from germline, CDR1 is SQVTM and CDR2 is ANQGSEA. CDR3 loop: CSVEDRSENHGYTV. CDR3 DNA: TGCAGCGTTGAAGATCGATCAGAAAACCATGGTTACACCGTC.

With respect to this clonotype: Mismatch with germline at one junction end may stem from a read error. V and J are TRBV6-1 and TRBJ1-5; D remains ambiguous. The germline gives CDR1 MNHNS, CDR2 SASEGT. The CDR3 extends over 17 amino acids. The CDR3 loop is CANGEGKTPGSNQSQHF. The CDR3 DNA is TGTGCCAACGGTGAGGGTAAGACGCCGGGGAGCAATCAGTCCCAGCATTTT.

As concerns this clonotype: The junction departs from germline at one end; a sequencing error may be responsible. This chain joins TRBV11-2 and TRBJ2-1; D unclear. This CDR3 is 15 amino acids long. Germline V lookup: CDR1 SGHAT, CDR2 FQNNGV. The CDR3 loop is CASSLGQRISNEQFF. CDR3 DNA sequence: TGTGCCAGCAGCTTAGGGCAGCGAATTTCCAATGAGCAATTCTTC.

About this clonotype itself: One base away lies a much larger clone, so this may be a sequencing read error. This chain connects TRBV29-1 to TRBJ1-1; tentatively, D is TRBD1 (6 bases). Trimming pared 8 bases from V and 5 bases from J, leaving 12 bases between. The CDR3 totals 11 residues. Germline V gene lookup returns CDR1 SQVTM and CDR2 ANQGSEA. The CDR3 DNA follows: TGCAGCTGTGGAGGGGGTACTGAAGCTTTCTTT. It translates to CSCGGGTEAFF. The whole variable domain, filled in from reference TRBV29-1 and TRBJ1-1, reads SAVISQKPSRDICQRGTSLTIQCQVDSQVTMMFWYRQQPGQSLTLIATANQGSEATYESGFVIDKFPISRPNLTFSTLTVSNMSPEDSSIYLCSCGGGTEAFFGQGTRLTVV.

In regard to this clonotype: A clone one base away is much larger, so this may be a read error. The chain joins TRBV5-4 to TRBJ2-2; TRBD2 matches at 7 bases. The CDR3 has 16 residues. After removal of 2 bases from V and 6 bases from J, the junction contained 10 bases not matched to a gene. Germline values: CDR1 SGHNT, CDR2 YYREEE (reference sequence). The CDR3 loop reads CASSFSVGGPAGELFF. DNA for the CDR3: TGTGCCAGCAGCTTTTCCGTGGGAGGGCCGGCCGGGGAGCTGTTTTTT.